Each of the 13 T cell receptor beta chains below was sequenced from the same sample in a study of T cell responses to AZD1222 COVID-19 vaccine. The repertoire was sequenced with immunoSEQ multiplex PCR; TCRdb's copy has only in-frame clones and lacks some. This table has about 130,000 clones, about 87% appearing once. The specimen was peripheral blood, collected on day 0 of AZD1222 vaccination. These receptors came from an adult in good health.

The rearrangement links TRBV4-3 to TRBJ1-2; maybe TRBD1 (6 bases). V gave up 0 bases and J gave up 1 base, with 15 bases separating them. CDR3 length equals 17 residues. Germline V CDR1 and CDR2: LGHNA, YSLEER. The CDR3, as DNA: TGCGCCAGCAGCCAAGACGGGGGGCTCACAATTAACTATGGCTACACCTTC. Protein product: CASSQDGGLTINYGYTF.

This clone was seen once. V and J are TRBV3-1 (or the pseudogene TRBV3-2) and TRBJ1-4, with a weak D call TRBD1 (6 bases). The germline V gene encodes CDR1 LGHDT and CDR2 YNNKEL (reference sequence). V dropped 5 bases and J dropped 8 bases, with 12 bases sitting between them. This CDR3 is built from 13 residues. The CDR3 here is CASSLRQEEKLFF. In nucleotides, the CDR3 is TGTGCCAGCAGCTTGAGACAGGAGGAAAAACTGTTTTTT.

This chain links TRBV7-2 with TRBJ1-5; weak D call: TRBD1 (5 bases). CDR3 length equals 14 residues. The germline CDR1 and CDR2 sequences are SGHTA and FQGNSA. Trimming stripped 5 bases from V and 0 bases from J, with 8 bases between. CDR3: CASSPTDSNQPQHF. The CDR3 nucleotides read TGTGCCAGCAGCCCGACAGATAGCAATCAGCCCCAGCATTTT.

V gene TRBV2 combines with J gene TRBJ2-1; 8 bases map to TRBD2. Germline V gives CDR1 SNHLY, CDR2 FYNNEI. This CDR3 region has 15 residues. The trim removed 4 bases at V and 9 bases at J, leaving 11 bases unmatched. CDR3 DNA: TGTGCCAGCAGTGCTACCGGGACTAGGACGGGTGAGCAGTTCTTC. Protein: CASSATGTRTGEQFF.

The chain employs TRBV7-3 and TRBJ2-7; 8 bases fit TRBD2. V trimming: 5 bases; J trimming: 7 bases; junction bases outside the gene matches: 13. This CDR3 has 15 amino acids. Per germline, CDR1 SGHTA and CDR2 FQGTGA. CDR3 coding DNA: TGTGCCAGCAGCCCGACTAGCGCGCGCTACGGAGAGCAGTACTTC. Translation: CASSPTSARYGEQYF.

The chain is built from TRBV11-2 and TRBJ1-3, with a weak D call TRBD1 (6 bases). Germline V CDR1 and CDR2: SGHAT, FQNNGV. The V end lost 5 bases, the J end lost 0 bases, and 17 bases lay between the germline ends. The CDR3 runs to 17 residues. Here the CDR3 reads CASSKWTAFPSGNTIYF. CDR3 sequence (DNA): TGTGCCAGCAGCAAGTGGACAGCCTTCCCCTCTGGAAACACCATATATTTT.

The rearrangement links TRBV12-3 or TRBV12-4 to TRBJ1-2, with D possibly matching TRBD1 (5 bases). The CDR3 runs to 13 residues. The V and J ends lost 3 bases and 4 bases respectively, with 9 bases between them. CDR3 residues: CASSFQGGYGYTF. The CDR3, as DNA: TGTGCCAGCAGTTTTCAGGGAGGCTATGGCTACACCTTC.

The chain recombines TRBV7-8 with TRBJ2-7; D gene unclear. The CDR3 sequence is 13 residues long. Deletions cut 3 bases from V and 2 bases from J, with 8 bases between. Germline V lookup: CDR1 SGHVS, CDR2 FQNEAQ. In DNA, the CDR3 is TGTGCCAGCAGCTTCAGGCAAGCCTACGAGCAGTACTTC. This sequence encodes CASSFRQAYEQYF.

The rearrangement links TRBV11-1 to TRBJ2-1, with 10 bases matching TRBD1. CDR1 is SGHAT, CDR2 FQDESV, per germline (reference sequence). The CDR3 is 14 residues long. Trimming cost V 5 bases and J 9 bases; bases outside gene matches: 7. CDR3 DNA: TGTGCCAGCAGCAGGGGGACAGGGGTGACTGAGCAGTTCTTC. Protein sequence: CASSRGTGVTEQFF.

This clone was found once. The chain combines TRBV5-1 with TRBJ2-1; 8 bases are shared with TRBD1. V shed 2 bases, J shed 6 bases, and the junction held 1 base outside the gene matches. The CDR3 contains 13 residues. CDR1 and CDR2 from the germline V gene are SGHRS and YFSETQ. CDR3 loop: CASSFGQGNEQFF. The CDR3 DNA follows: TGCGCCAGCAGCTTCGGACAGGGCAATGAGCAGTTCTTC.

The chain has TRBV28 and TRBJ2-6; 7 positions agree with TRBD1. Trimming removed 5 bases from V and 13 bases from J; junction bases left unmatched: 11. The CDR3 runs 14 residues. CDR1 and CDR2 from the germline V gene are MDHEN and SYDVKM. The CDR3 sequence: CASSTGTVPKVLTF. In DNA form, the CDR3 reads TGTGCCAGCAGTACCGGGACAGTGCCAAAAGTCCTGACTTTC.

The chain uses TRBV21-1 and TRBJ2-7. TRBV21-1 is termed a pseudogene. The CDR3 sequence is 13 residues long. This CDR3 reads CASSKVWRGEQYF. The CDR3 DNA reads TGTGCCAGCAGCAAAGTTTGGAGGGGGGAGCAGTACTTC.

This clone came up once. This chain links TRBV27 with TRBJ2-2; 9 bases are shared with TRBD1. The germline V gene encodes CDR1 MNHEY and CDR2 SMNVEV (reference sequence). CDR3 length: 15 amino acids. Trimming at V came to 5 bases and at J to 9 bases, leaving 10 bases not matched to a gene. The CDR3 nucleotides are TGTGCCAGCAGTCAGGGGGGGACAGGGACCCGGGAGCTGTTTTTT. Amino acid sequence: CASSQGGTGTRELFF.